A selection of T cell receptor beta chains follows, all from one sample in a study of cytomegalovirus exposure and HLA in healthy donors. Only in-frame clones appear in the TCRdb table, and some are missing; sequencing was by immunoSEQ multiplex PCR. The sample yields roughly 150,000 clones, about 88% seen once. Material for sequencing was PBMCs. The receptors were gathered from a young woman in good health and CMV-seronegative. Both conserved end residues are part of each CDR3. The order of the fields is clone size, V gene, J gene, D gene, CDR3 protein, CDR3 DNA. D genes are given only for firm matches. For some rows the clone size is stated as once, few or many, or as a class when expanded; others skip it.

-	TRBV28	TRBJ1-6	-	CASSLSRRGGSPLHF	TGTGCCAGCAGTTTATCGAGAAGGGGTGGTTCACCCCTCCACTTT
-	TRBV4-2	TRBJ2-2	TRBD2	CASSHAGLAGAPRTGELFF	TGTGCCAGCAGCCACGCCGGGCTAGCGGGGGCCCCGAGAACCGGGGAGCTGTTTTTT
-	TRBV5-5	TRBJ1-1	-	CASSLVAGPSMNTEAFF	TGTGCCAGCAGCTTGGTGGCGGGCCCTTCGATGAACACTGAAGCTTTCTTT
-	TRBV11-1	TRBJ1-6	-	CASSSPSDSSYNSPLHF	TGTGCCAGCAGCTCCCCTAGTGACAGCTCCTATAATTCACCCCTCCACTTT
few	TRBV4-2	TRBJ1-2	TRBD1	CASSRGQRDGYTF	TGTGCCAGCAGCCGGGGACAGAGGGATGGCTACACCTTC
-	TRBV6-1	TRBJ2-7	-	CASSEGQAYEQYF	TGTGCCAGCAGTGAAGGACAGGCCTACGAGCAGTACTTC
-	TRBV11-2	TRBJ2-3	-	CASRRGVTDTQYF	TGTGCCAGCAGGAGAGGAGTCACAGATACGCAGTATTTT
-	TRBV19	TRBJ2-3	-	CASSRAGVTHTQYF	TGTGCCAGTAGTCGGGCAGGGGTCACCCATACGCAGTATTTT
-	TRBV2	TRBJ2-7	-	CGTGNYEQYF	TGTGGAACAGGGAACTACGAGCAGTACTTC
once	TRBV28	TRBJ1-5	-	CASSWLGGQPQHF	TGTGCCAGCAGTTGGTTGGGAGGACAGCCCCAGCATTTT
once	TRBV4-1	TRBJ2-5	TRBD2	CASSQRAGDETQYF	TGCGCCAGCAGCCAGAGGGCGGGAGACGAGACCCAGTACTTC